Listed below are T cell receptor beta chains from one sample, sequenced in a study of blood T cell repertoires in COVID-19. The table came from immunoSEQ multiplex PCR; TCRdb's copy has only in-frame clones and leaves some out. Here the sample spans more than 100,000 clones, 85% being singletons. Sequenced input: peripheral blood. Every receptor here comes from a man older than 75 with acute or convalescent COVID-19. The CDR3 runs from the conserved cysteine through the conserved F or W. The D gene is left open where the match is weak. Only some rows state a clone size, as once, few, many or a class for expanded clones.

clone size,D gene,V gene,J gene,CDR3 protein,CDR3 DNA
-,TRBD1,TRBV2,TRBJ1-2,CASSDWGQANYGYTF,TGTGCCAGCAGTGATTGGGGACAGGCTAACTATGGCTACACCTTC
-,-,TRBV10-2,TRBJ2-4,CASSESTSGIQYF,TGCGCCAGCAGTGAATCAACCTCAGGCATTCAGTACTTC
-,TRBD2,TRBV5-1,TRBJ2-1,CASSPPSGDYNEQFF,TGCGCCAGCAGCCCCCCTAGCGGGGATTACAATGAGCAGTTCTTC
-,-,TRBV5-1,TRBJ2-3,CASSSRGSLTDTQYF,TGCGCCAGCAGCTCCCGGGGTTCCCTCACAGATACGCAGTATTTT
-,-,TRBV28,TRBJ1-2,CASRSPSNYGYTF,TGTGCCAGCAGATCCCCGTCTAACTATGGCTACACCTTC
-,TRBD1,TRBV6-5,TRBJ2-7,CATTDRASYEQYF,TGTGCCACCACGGACAGGGCCTCCTACGAGCAGTACTTC
-,-,TRBV19,TRBJ2-3,CASSIQVPGAQYF,TGTGCCAGTAGTATTCAGGTCCCGGGGGCGCAGTATTTT
-,-,TRBV10-3,TRBJ2-2,CASRGDTTGELFF,TGTGCCTCTCGGGGGGACACCACCGGGGAGCTGTTTTTT
once,TRBD1,TRBV2,TRBJ1-6,CASSRYSGTALSPLHF,TGTGCCAGCAGCCGTTATTCGGGGACAGCTCTCTCACCCCTCCACTTT
-,TRBD2,TRBV7-3,TRBJ2-1,CASSPGTSIEQFF,TGTGCCAGCAGCCCCGGGACTAGCATTGAGCAGTTCTTC
once,TRBD1,TRBV5-1,TRBJ2-1,CASSFTGDTYNEQFF,TGCGCCAGCAGCTTTACAGGGGACACCTACAATGAGCAGTTCTTC
-,TRBD1,TRBV5-8,TRBJ1-1,CASSLLMTGVNTEAFF,TGTGCCAGCAGTCTCCTCATGACAGGGGTGAACACTGAAGCTTTCTTT
-,TRBD1,TRBV27,TRBJ1-4,CASSFKAPGQGAFATNEKLFF,TGTGCCAGCAGTTTTAAGGCTCCGGGACAGGGGGCTTTTGCAACTAATGAAAAACTGTTTTTT
-,-,TRBV6-1,TRBJ1-1,CASSESLVWTVKKNTEAFF,TGTGCCAGCAGTGAAAGCTTAGTATGGACAGTAAAAAAGAACACTGAAGCTTTCTTT
-,-,TRBV19,TRBJ2-3,CASSPEGGGPDTQYF,TGTGCCAGTAGTCCCGAAGGGGGGGGGCCAGATACGCAGTATTTT
-,-,TRBV18,TRBJ1-1,CASSRAWDTEAFF,TGTGCCAGCTCACGGGCGTGGGACACTGAAGCTTTCTTT
-,TRBD2,TRBV19,TRBJ2-5,CASSRPPAGGTETQYF,TGTGCCAGTAGTCGACCTCCAGCGGGGGGGACAGAGACCCAGTACTTC
-,-,TRBV18,TRBJ1-2,CASSPEGIGYTF,TGTGCCAGCTCACCGGAGGGGATTGGCTACACCTTC
-,-,TRBV7-2,TRBJ2-1,CASSQDWNEQFF,TGTGCCAGCAGCCAGGACTGGAATGAGCAGTTCTTC
-,TRBD1,TRBV28,TRBJ1-4,CASSPDRAHNEKLFF,TGTGCCAGCAGTCCTGACAGGGCTCATAATGAAAAACTGTTTTTT
-,-,TRBV10-1,TRBJ2-3,CASSEGGTDTQYF,TGCGCCAGCAGTGAAGGCGGAACAGATACGCAGTATTTT
-,TRBD2,TRBV4-3,TRBJ2-1,CASSQGTSGIYNEQFF,TGCGCCAGCAGCCAAGGGACTAGCGGGATTTACAATGAGCAGTTCTTC
-,-,TRBV5-1,TRBJ2-3,CASSFGEVQYF,TGCGCCAGCAGCTTCGGGGAAGTGCAGTATTTT
-,-,TRBV11-3,TRBJ1-6,CASSPSPGDQNSPLHF,TGTGCCAGCAGCCCGTCACCGGGGGATCAAAATTCACCCCTCCACTTT
-,TRBD2,TRBV5-3,TRBJ2-2,CARSPGGTGSTGELFF,TGTGCCAGAAGCCCGGGAGGAACCGGTAGCACCGGGGAGCTGTTTTTT
-,TRBD2,TRBV3-1/TRBV3-2,TRBJ2-3,CASSPRTSGDPRDTQYF,TGTGCCAGCAGTCCTAGGACTAGCGGGGACCCCAGGGATACGCAGTATTTT
-,TRBD2,TRBV3-1/TRBV3-2,TRBJ2-1,CASSLRAGNNEQFF,TGTGCCAGCAGCCTCCGAGCGGGGAACAATGAGCAGTTCTTC
-,-,TRBV5-1,TRBJ2-2,CASSLSSSTGELFF,TGCGCCAGCAGCCTTAGCAGCTCCACCGGGGAGCTGTTTTTT
-,TRBD1,TRBV9,TRBJ1-1,CASSGGQRNTEAFF,TGTGCCAGCAGCGGGGGACAGCGGAACACTGAAGCTTTCTTT
-,-,TRBV6-8,TRBJ1-1,CASPNGEGNTEAFF,TGTGCCAGCCCTAACGGGGAGGGGAACACTGAAGCTTTCTTT
-,-,TRBV10-2,TRBJ1-5,CATSRSEVNQPQHF,TGCGCCACCAGCCGGAGCGAGGTGAATCAGCCCCAGCATTTT
-,TRBD1,TRBV19,TRBJ2-7,CASSGGQGIYEQYF,TGTGCCAGTAGTGGGGGACAGGGTATCTACGAGCAGTACTTC
-,-,TRBV7-2,TRBJ1-2,CASSLAGTVGGEGYTF,TGTGCCAGCAGCTTAGCAGGGACCGTAGGGGGGGAAGGCTACACCTTC
-,-,TRBV9,TRBJ1-1,CASSLAALNTEAFF,TGTGCCAGCAGCTTGGCGGCATTGAACACTGAAGCTTTCTTT
once,-,TRBV5-1,TRBJ1-5,CASSLGSQVGNQPQHF,TGCGCCAGCAGCTTGGGAAGCCAGGTAGGAAATCAGCCCCAGCATTTT
-,TRBD1,TRBV18,TRBJ1-6,CASSPGTGVNSPLHF,TGTGCCAGCTCACCCGGGACAGGGGTAAATTCACCCCTCCACTTT
-,-,TRBV7-6,TRBJ2-5,CASGGPEETQYF,TGTGCCAGCGGAGGACCCGAAGAGACCCAGTACTTC
-,-,TRBV28,TRBJ2-2,CASTKTSGSSGELFF,TGTGCCAGCACCAAGACCTCGGGGAGTTCCGGGGAGCTGTTTTTT
-,TRBD1,TRBV18,TRBJ1-3,CASSKGTGHLGTDF,TGTGCCAGCTCCAAGGGGACAGGGCACCTCGGGACGGATTTT
-,-,TRBV5-1,TRBJ1-1,CASSVGGMNTEAFF,TGCGCCAGCAGCGTTGGAGGGATGAACACTGAAGCTTTCTTT
-,TRBD2,TRBV11-2,TRBJ2-3,CASSPITSVYTQYF,TGTGCCAGCAGCCCTATAACTAGCGTTTATACGCAGTATTTT
few,-,TRBV18,TRBJ1-3,CASSRGSGNTIYF,TGTGCCAGCTCGCGAGGATCAGGAAACACCATATATTTT
-,-,TRBV25-1,TRBJ1-3,CASRDSSSGNTIYF,TGTGCCAGCAGGGACAGCTCGTCTGGAAACACCATATATTTT
few,-,TRBV12-3/TRBV12-4,TRBJ1-2,CASSLLQGDGYTF,TGTGCCAGCAGTTTGCTACAGGGTGATGGCTACACCTTC
-,-,TRBV7-3,TRBJ2-1,CASSLTGLSSYNEQFF,TGTGCCAGCAGCTTAACGGGACTGAGCTCCTACAATGAGCAGTTCTTC
-,-,TRBV3-1/TRBV3-2,TRBJ1-6,CASSPRGTDYNSPLHF,TGTGCCAGCAGCCCCCGTGGAACAGATTATAATTCACCCCTCCACTTT
-,-,TRBV3-1/TRBV3-2,TRBJ2-7,CASSHLLESGSSYEQYF,TGTGCCAGCAGCCACCTTCTCGAAAGCGGTAGCTCCTACGAGCAGTACTTC
-,TRBD1,TRBV19,TRBJ1-5,CASSEQGGQPQHF,TGTGCCAGTAGTGAACAGGGGGGTCAGCCCCAGCATTTT
-,-,TRBV28,TRBJ1-2,CASSSPTMNYGYTF,TGTGCCAGCAGTTCCCCGACAATGAACTATGGCTACACCTTC
once,TRBD1,TRBV18,TRBJ1-1,CASSLDRVNTEAFF,TGTGCCAGCTCACTGGACAGGGTGAACACTGAAGCTTTCTTT
-,-,TRBV9,TRBJ2-1,CASRRPGQEQFF,TGTGCCAGCAGGAGACCAGGCCAAGAGCAGTTCTTC
-,-,TRBV18,TRBJ1-1,CASSRDAGTEAFF,TGTGCCAGCTCGCGGGACGCGGGCACTGAAGCTTTCTTT
-,TRBD1,TRBV6-5,TRBJ1-2,CASQGEAGYTF,TGTGCCTCCCAGGGGGAGGCTGGCTACACCTTC
-,-,TRBV6-4,TRBJ2-3,CASSIEAFTDTQYF,TGTGCCAGCTCGATAGAGGCTTTCACAGATACGCAGTATTTT
-,TRBD2,TRBV5-1,TRBJ2-1,CASSLTSGIMNEQFF,TGCGCCAGCAGCTTGACTAGCGGGATAATGAATGAGCAGTTCTTC
-,-,TRBV18,TRBJ1-1,CASSPDSRWAFF,TGTGCCAGTTCCCCGGACAGCCGGTGGGCTTTCTTT
-,TRBD1,TRBV5-1,TRBJ1-1,CASSSRIGTGGTEAFF,TGCGCCAGCAGCTCGAGAATAGGGACAGGGGGCACTGAAGCTTTCTTT